Following are 27 T cell receptor beta chains from one sample sequenced in a study of spatial heterogeneity in lung cancer. Documented time point: sample taken at primary tumor resection. No cell sorting; template was whole RNA from tumor, lung tissue or PBMC. TCRdb used MiXCR to reprocess the 5' RACE reads, holding one entry per CDR3 protein. The data hold tens of thousands of distinct CDR3 sequences, with roughly an eighth observed a single time. The material was PBMCs, obtained at surgery. The receptors originated from a male donor with early-stage non-small cell lung cancer.

This clonotype was observed a handful of times. The chain joins TRBV27 to TRBJ2-2; D ambiguous. V was clipped by 3 bases and J by 3 bases, with 5 bases between them. The CDR3 runs 13 residues. CDR1 and CDR2 from the germline V gene are MNHEY and SMNVEV (reference sequence). CDR3 nucleotides: TGTGCCAGCAGTTTGGGATACACCGGGGAGCTGTTTTTT. It specifies CASSLGYTGELFF.

This clonotype was recorded many times. The V call is TRBV20-1, the J call TRBJ1-5; D may be TRBD1 (6 bases). The germline V and J ends were trimmed by 2 bases and 4 bases, with 12 bases remaining between them. CDR1 DFQATT and CDR2 SNEGSKA come from the germline V gene (reference sequence). CDR3 size: 14 residues. In nucleotides, the CDR3 is TGCAGTGCTAGACCGGGGGCGAGGAATCAGCCCCAGCATTTT. It specifies CSARPGARNQPQHF.

V and J are TRBV6-2 or TRBV6-3 and TRBJ2-3, with 13 bases matching TRBD2. This CDR3 spans 17 amino acids. V was pared by 2 bases and J by 2 bases, with 4 bases of the junction left unmatched. Germline V gives CDR1 MNHEY, CDR2 SVGEGT. The CDR3 coding sequence is TGTGCCAGCAGTTACCCGACTAGCGGGAGGTTCACAGATACGCAGTATTTT. Its protein is CASSYPTSGRFTDTQYF.

In this sample, this clonotype turned up a few times. V gene TRBV29-1 combines with J gene TRBJ1-2; tentatively, D is TRBD1 (6 bases). The CDR3 loop spans 13 amino acids. V lost 0 bases, J lost 9 bases, and 14 bases lay in between. Germline V gene data show CDR1 as SQVTM and CDR2 as ANQGSEA. CDR3 DNA: TGCAGCGTTGAAGATGGGGGCTTCGGACGCTACACCTTC. Protein: CSVEDGGFGRYTF.

Only a few counts were recorded for this clonotype. This sequence joins TRBV6-6 and TRBJ1-3; D is perhaps TRBD1 (5 bases). The CDR3 runs to 15 residues. Germline V gene sequence: CDR1 MNHNY, CDR2 SVGAGI (reference sequence). Between the trimmed V and J ends, which lost 6 bases and 0 bases, there was a span of 12 bases. The CDR3, as DNA: TGTGCCAGCAGGGAACAGGTTTTCTCTGGAAACACCATATATTTT. Its translation is CASREQVFSGNTIYF.

The chain recombines TRBV7-2 with TRBJ2-7, with D hard to call. The length of the CDR3 is 14 residues. The V and J ends lost 0 bases and 2 bases respectively, with 8 bases between them. Germline V gene data show CDR1 as SGHTA and CDR2 as FQGNSA. The CDR3: CASSLAKGPYEQYF. The CDR3 DNA reads as TGTGCCAGCAGCTTAGCGAAGGGCCCCTACGAGCAGTACTTC.

The table lists this clonotype with a few counts. The rearrangement uses TRBV20-1 and TRBJ2-3; D remains ambiguous. The CDR3 totals 14 residues. The germline V gene has CDR1 DFQATT and CDR2 SNEGSKA (reference sequence). Trimming took 6 bases from V and 0 from J, leaving 13 bases between them. The CDR3 reads CSAGSEFSTDTQYF. The DNA for the CDR3 is TGCAGTGCCGGAAGCGAATTTAGCACAGATACGCAGTATTTT.

The chain links TRBV10-3 to TRBJ2-4; D uncertain. Germline V gene lookup returns CDR1 ENHRY and CDR2 SYGVKD. Trimming removed 2 bases at V and 4 bases at J, with 6 bases between. The CDR3 is made up of 13 amino acids. The CDR3 coding sequence is TGTGCCATCAGTGAGGGCCTTAAAAACATTCAGTACTTC. It codes for CAISEGLKNIQYF.

The chain joins TRBV28 to TRBJ2-1; no firm D call. The length of the CDR3 is 14 residues. CDR1 is MDHEN and CDR2 is SYDVKM in the germline V gene. Trimming cost V 1 base and J 6 bases, with 10 bases left between them. CDR3 DNA sequence: TGTGCCAGCAGTTTATTGGCTGGCTTCAATGAGCAGTTCTTC. It yields the protein CASSLLAGFNEQFF.

The gene calls are TRBV7-3 and TRBJ2-7, with a weak D call TRBD1 (6 bases). The germline V and J ends were trimmed by 1 base and 4 bases, with 17 bases remaining between them. Looked up from germline, CDR1 is SGHTA and CDR2 is FQGTGA. This CDR3 is built from 16 residues. Here the CDR3 reads CASSLMAGDLSYEQYF. For the CDR3, the DNA is TGTGCCAGCAGCTTAATGGCAGGGGACCTCTCTTACGAGCAGTACTTC.

This clonotype has just a few counts. The chain employs TRBV5-1 and TRBJ1-4; D possibly corresponds to TRBD1 (5 bases). Germline V gene data show CDR1 as SGHRS and CDR2 as YFSETQ. CDR3 length: 16 residues. With 4 bases removed from V and 0 bases from J, the gap between germline ends came to 13 bases. The CDR3 protein is CASSRGDGATNEKLFF. In DNA form, the CDR3 reads TGCGCCAGCAGCCGGGGGGACGGTGCAACTAATGAAAAACTGTTTTTT.

This rearrangement joins TRBV4-3 to TRBJ2-2, with 9 positions matching TRBD2. In germline, CDR1 is LGHNA, CDR2 YSLEER. The CDR3 extends over 14 amino acids. V lost 4 bases, J lost 6 bases, and 3 bases stayed unmatched. CDR3 nucleotides: TGCGCCAGCAGCCTGGCGGGGGGGGCCGGGGAGCTGTTTTTT. Translation gives CASSLAGGAGELFF.

This clonotype was counted only a few times. This chain connects TRBV27 to TRBJ2-4; possible D gene TRBD1, 6 bases. Trimming took off 6 bases at V and 2 bases at J, with 11 bases between the two ends. Germline V gene sequence: CDR1 MNHEY, CDR2 SMNVEV (reference sequence). The CDR3 totals 14 residues. The CDR3 nucleotides read TGTGCCAGCAGGCAATGGGGGCCCAAAAACATTCAGTACTTC. It translates to CASRQWGPKNIQYF.

This clonotype occurred a few times. The chain employs TRBV6-5 and TRBJ2-7, with TRBD1 as a possible D gene (6 bases). Germline-derived CDR1 and CDR2 are MNHEY and SVGAGI. This CDR3 contains 16 residues. Between the trimmed V and J ends, which lost 3 bases and 3 bases, there was a span of 18 bases. For the CDR3, the DNA is TGTGCCAGCAGTTATTCTTTACCCCTCAGGGGCTACGAGCAGTACTTC. Its protein product is CASSYSLPLRGYEQYF.

This clonotype was seen repeatedly, ten times or more. This chain connects TRBV28 to TRBJ1-2; weak D call: TRBD1 (5 bases). This CDR3 has 13 residues. V dropped 6 bases and J dropped 3 bases, with 11 bases sitting between them. Germline V gene data show CDR1 as MDHEN and CDR2 as SYDVKM. Written as DNA, the CDR3 is TGTGCCAGCAGCCCCGGCAGGGACTATGGCTACACCTTC. It specifies CASSPGRDYGYTF.

This clonotype has at least ten counts. This chain joins TRBV29-1 and TRBJ2-3; the D gene is possibly TRBD2 (5 bases). This CDR3 is 16 amino acids long. Trimming shortened V by 0 bases and J by 1 base, and 14 bases separated the two germline ends. Germline V CDR1 and CDR2: SQVTM, ANQGSEA. CDR3 nucleotides: TGCAGCGTTGAAGATACCGGAGCGGTGGGCACAGATACGCAGTATTTT. It is translated as CSVEDTGAVGTDTQYF.

This rearrangement joins TRBV20-1 to TRBJ2-1; D is unresolved. The CDR3 extends over 14 amino acids. Looked up from germline, CDR1 is DFQATT and CDR2 is SNEGSKA (reference sequence). The V end lost 2 bases, the J end lost 0 bases, and 8 bases lay between the germline ends. The CDR3 reads CSARRASSYNEQFF. CDR3 DNA sequence: TGCAGTGCTAGACGGGCAAGCTCCTACAATGAGCAGTTCTTC.

The chain recombines TRBV20-1 with TRBJ1-6; tentatively, D is TRBD1 (6 bases). CDR1 and CDR2 from the germline V gene are DFQATT and SNEGSKA (reference sequence). Trimming took off 0 bases at V and 7 bases at J, with 7 bases between the two ends. The CDR3 is 13 amino acids. The CDR3 nucleotides are TGCAGTGCTAGAGACAGGGGAAATTCACCCCTCCACTTT. Encoded protein: CSARDRGNSPLHF.

This clonotype was seen only a few times. The rearrangement links TRBV5-6 to TRBJ2-7, with TRBD1 identical over 7 bases. Germline CDR1 and CDR2: SGHDT and YYEEEE. V dropped 4 bases and J dropped 2; count of bases not matched to a gene: 9. CDR3 size: 15 residues. CDR3 region: CASSIDPGGTYEQYF. CDR3 DNA: TGTGCCAGCAGCATAGACCCAGGGGGTACCTACGAGCAGTACTTC.

This clonotype was recorded a few times. The rearrangement joins TRBV6-5 to TRBJ2-3, with D uncertain. The CDR3 spans 13 residues. Germline assignment: CDR1 MNHEY and CDR2 SVGAGI. Between the trimmed V and J ends, which lost 2 bases and 3 bases, there was a span of 6 bases. CDR3 protein: CASSYPETDTQYF. CDR3 DNA: TGTGCCAGCAGTTACCCCGAGACAGATACGCAGTATTTT.

This clonotype has a count of ten or more. The chain carries TRBV6-5 and TRBJ1-1; TRBD1 agrees at 7 bases. This CDR3 has 14 amino acids. CDR1 and CDR2 (germline): MNHEY, SVGAGI. J was trimmed by 10 bases and V by 7 bases; bases with no gene match: 15. The CDR3 DNA sequence: TGTGCCAGCAAATCTTCCTTCACAGGGGTTAGAGCTTTCTTT. Residues: CASKSSFTGVRAFF.

This chain uses TRBV5-1 with TRBJ1-2, with D unclear. From germline, CDR1 is SGHRS and CDR2 YFSETQ. CDR3 length: 14 residues. V was trimmed by 0 bases and J by 8 bases, leaving 14 bases between them. CDR3 region: CASSLGLGFGGYTF. CDR3 coding DNA: TGCGCCAGCAGCTTGGGTTTGGGCTTTGGCGGCTACACCTTC.

This clonotype has a handful of counts. The chain joins TRBV5-1 to TRBJ2-5; a possible D gene is TRBD1 (6 bases). The V gene's germline CDR1 is SGHRS and CDR2 YFSETQ. This CDR3 has 13 residues. V lost 4 bases, J lost 2 bases, and 9 bases lay in between. This CDR3 reads CASSIRGQETQYF. CDR3 sequence (DNA): TGCGCCAGCAGCATCAGGGGTCAAGAGACCCAGTACTTC.

This clonotype was picked up many times. The rearrangement uses TRBV12-3 or TRBV12-4 and TRBJ1-6, with a weak D call TRBD1 (5 bases). V lost 3 bases and J lost 6, with 9 bases in between. This CDR3 contains 14 residues. CDR3 bases: TGTGCCAGCAGTTTGGGGACTGCTAATTCACCCCTCCACTTT. Translating it yields CASSLGTANSPLHF.

The rearrangement links TRBV6-2 or TRBV6-3 to TRBJ2-2, with 10 bases aligning to TRBD2. Germline V CDR1 and CDR2: MNHEY, SVGEGT. The length of the CDR3 is 16 residues. V lost 8 bases, J lost 3 bases, and 9 bases stayed unmatched. The CDR3 coding sequence is TGTGCCAGCCAAGGACTAGCGGAAAAGCACACCGGGGAGCTGTTTTTT. This encodes CASQGLAEKHTGELFF.

A few counts support this clonotype. This sequence joins TRBV27 and TRBJ1-6, with D hard to call. This CDR3 region has 13 residues. Germline assignment: CDR1 MNHEY and CDR2 SMNVEV (reference sequence). V lost 9 bases to trimming and J lost 9 bases, with 15 bases between them. CDR3 in DNA: TGTGCCAGTCGGATGCCCCTAGGTTCACCCCTCCACTTT. This encodes CASRMPLGSPLHF.

The chain combines TRBV12-3 or TRBV12-4 with TRBJ2-2, with D perhaps TRBD1 (5 bases). V lost 5 bases and J 1 base, leaving 11 bases between the germline ends. This CDR3 is built from 15 residues. The CDR3 protein is CASSPWGKNTGELFF. CDR3 nucleotide sequence: TGTGCCAGCAGTCCTTGGGGCAAGAACACCGGGGAGCTGTTTTTT.